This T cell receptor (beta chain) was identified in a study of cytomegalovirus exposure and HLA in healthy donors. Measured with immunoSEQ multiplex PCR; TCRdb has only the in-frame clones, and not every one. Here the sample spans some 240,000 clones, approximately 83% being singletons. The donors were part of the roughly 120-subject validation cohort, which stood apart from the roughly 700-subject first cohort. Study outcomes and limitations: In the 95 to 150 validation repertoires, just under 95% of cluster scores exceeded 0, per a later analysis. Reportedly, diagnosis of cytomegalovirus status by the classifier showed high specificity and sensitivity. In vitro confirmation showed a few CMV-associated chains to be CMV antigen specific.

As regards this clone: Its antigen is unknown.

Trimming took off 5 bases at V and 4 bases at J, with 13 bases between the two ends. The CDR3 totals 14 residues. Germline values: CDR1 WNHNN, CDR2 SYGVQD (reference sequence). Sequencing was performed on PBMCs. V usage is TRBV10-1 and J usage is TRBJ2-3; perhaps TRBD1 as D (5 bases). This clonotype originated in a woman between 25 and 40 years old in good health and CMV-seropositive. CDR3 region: CASSQAGWADTQYF. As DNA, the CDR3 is TGCGCCAGCAGTCAGGCAGGGTGGGCAGATACGCAGTATTTT.